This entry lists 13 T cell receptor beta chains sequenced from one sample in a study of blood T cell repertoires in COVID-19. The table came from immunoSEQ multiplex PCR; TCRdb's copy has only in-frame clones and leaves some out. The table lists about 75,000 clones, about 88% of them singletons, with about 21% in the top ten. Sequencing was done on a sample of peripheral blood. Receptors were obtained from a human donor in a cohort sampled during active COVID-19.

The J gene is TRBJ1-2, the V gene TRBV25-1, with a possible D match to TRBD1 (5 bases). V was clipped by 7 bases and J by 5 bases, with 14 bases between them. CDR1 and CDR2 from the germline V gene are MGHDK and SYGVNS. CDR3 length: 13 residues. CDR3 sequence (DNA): TGTGCCAGCAACACGGAGGGGTCTTATGGCTACACCTTC. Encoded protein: CASNTEGSYGYTF.

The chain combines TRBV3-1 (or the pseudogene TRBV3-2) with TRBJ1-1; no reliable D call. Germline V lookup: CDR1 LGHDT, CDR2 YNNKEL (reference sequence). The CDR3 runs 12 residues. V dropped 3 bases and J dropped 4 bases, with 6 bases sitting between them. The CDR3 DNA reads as TGTGCCAGCAGCCAGAGTGCCACTGAAGCTTTCTTT. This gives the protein CASSQSATEAFF.

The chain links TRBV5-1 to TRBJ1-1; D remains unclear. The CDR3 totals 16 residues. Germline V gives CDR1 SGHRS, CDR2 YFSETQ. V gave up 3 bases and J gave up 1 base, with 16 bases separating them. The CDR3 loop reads CASSWEPYSPNTEAFF. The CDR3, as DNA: TGCGCCAGCAGCTGGGAGCCGTACAGCCCGAACACTGAAGCTTTCTTT.

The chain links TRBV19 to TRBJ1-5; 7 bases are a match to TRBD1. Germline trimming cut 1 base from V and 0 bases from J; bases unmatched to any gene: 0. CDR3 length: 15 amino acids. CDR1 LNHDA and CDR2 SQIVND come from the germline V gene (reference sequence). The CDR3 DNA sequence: TGTGCCAGTAGTATAGCAGGGGGTAGCAATCAGCCCCAGCATTTT. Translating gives CASSIAGGSNQPQHF.

DNA of the CDR3: TGCGCCAGCAGCTCACCGGGGGGGGCGAGCTCCTACAATGAGCAGTTCTTC. Amino acid sequence: CASSSPGGASSYNEQFF. The rearrangement uses TRBV4-1 and TRBJ2-1, with 8 bases fitting TRBD2. The trim removed 5 bases at V and 0 bases at J, leaving 9 bases unmatched. Germline V gene lookup returns CDR1 MGHRA and CDR2 YSYEKL. CDR3 length: 17 amino acids.

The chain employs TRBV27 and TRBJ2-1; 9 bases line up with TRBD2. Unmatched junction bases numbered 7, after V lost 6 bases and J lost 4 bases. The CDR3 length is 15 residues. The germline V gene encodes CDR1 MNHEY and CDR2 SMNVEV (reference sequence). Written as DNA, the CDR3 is TGTGCCAGCAGGTCGGAAGCGGGAGGTTACAATGAGCAGTTCTTC. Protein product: CASRSEAGGYNEQFF.

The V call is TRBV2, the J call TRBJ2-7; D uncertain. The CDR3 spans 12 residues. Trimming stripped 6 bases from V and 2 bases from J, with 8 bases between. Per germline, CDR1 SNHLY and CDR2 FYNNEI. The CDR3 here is CASSREPYEQYF. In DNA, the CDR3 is TGTGCCAGCAGCCGAGAGCCCTACGAGCAGTACTTC.

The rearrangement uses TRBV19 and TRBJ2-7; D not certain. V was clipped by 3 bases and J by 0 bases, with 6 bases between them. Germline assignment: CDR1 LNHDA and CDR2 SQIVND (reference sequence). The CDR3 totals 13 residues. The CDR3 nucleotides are TGTGCCAGTAGTATCCCCAACTCCTACGAGCAGTACTTC. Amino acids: CASSIPNSYEQYF.

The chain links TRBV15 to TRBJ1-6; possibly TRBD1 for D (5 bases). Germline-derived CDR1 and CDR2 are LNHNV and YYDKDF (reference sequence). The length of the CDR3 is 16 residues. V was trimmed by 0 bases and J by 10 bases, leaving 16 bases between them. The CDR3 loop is CATSREGSRVESPLHF. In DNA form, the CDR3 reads TGTGCCACCAGCAGAGAGGGATCCAGGGTAGAATCACCCCTCCACTTT.

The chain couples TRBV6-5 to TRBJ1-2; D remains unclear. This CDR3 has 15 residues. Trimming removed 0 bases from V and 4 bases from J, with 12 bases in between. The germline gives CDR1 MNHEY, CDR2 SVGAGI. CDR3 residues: CASSYSTGGSYGYTF. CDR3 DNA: TGTGCCAGCAGTTACTCGACGGGAGGTTCCTATGGCTACACCTTC.

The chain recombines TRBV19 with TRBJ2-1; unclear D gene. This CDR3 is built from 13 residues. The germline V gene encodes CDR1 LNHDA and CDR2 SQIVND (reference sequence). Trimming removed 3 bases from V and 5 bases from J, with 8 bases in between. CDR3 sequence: CASSIGQHNEQFF. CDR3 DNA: TGTGCCAGTAGTATTGGGCAGCACAATGAGCAGTTCTTC.

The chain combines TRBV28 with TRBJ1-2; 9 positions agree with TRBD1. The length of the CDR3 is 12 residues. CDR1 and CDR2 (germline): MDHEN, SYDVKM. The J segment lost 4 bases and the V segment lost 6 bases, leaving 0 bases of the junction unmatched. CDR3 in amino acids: CASRGQGYGYTF. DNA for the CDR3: TGTGCCAGCAGGGGACAGGGCTATGGCTACACCTTC.

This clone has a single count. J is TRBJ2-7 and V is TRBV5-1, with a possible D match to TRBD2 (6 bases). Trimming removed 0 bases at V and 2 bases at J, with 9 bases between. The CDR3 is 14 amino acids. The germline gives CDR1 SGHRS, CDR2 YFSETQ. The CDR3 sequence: CASSLAGGAYEQYF. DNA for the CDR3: TGCGCCAGCAGCTTGGCCGGAGGGGCCTACGAGCAGTACTTC.